This passage covers 15 T cell receptor beta chains from one sample sequenced in a study of blood T cell repertoires in COVID-19. Assay used: immunoSEQ multiplex PCR; TCRdb lists only in-frame clones, some missing. This sample has 140,000 to 150,000 clones, with 80% to 90% found just once. Sequencing was done on a sample of peripheral blood. Source of these receptors: a man aged 60-69 years with active or convalescent COVID-19.

This clone has just a few counts. The chain links TRBV7-2 to TRBJ1-5; TRBD1 aligns across 10 bases. Germline lookup yields CDR1 SGHTA and CDR2 FQGNSA. With V trimmed by 6 bases and J by 3 bases, 8 bases remained unmatched. The CDR3 spans 16 residues. The CDR3 DNA sequence: TGTGCCAGCAGTAATGGGACAGGGGCTAACAATCAGCCCCAGCATTTT. This encodes CASSNGTGANNQPQHF.

This clone has just a few counts. Relative to the germline gene, one junction end is altered; a read error may explain this. This specimen includes other DNA sequences encoding the same CDR3. The rearrangement uses TRBV25-1 and TRBJ2-5; maybe TRBD1 (6 bases). Germline-derived CDR1 and CDR2 are MGHDK and SYGVNS. CDR3 length equals 14 residues. The CDR3 sequence: CASSEYRDQETQYF. The DNA for the CDR3 is TGTGCCAGCAGCGAATACAGGGACCAAGAGACCCAGTACTTC.

The chain is built from TRBV11-3 and TRBJ1-1, with 8 positions matching TRBD1. The CDR3 length is 13 residues. Germline V CDR1 and CDR2: SGHNT, YENEEA. The trim removed 5 bases at V and 3 bases at J, leaving 2 bases unmatched. The CDR3 DNA reads as TGTGCCAGCAGCGAGACAGGGGACACTGAAGCTTTCTTT. As protein: CASSETGDTEAFF.

This clone appeared a single time. The chain links TRBV5-5 to TRBJ2-3; tentative D call: TRBD2 (5 bases). The CDR3 covers 15 residues. V lost 1 base and J lost 4, with 13 bases in between. In germline, CDR1 is SGHKS, CDR2 YYEKEE (reference sequence). CDR3 sequence reads: CASSLNGGPADTQYF. The CDR3 bases are TGTGCCAGCAGCTTGAATGGAGGCCCCGCAGATACGCAGTATTTT.

J is TRBJ2-3 and V is TRBV7-9, with a possible D match to TRBD2 (6 bases). CDR3 length: 13 residues. V was pared by 8 bases and J by 1 base, with 10 bases between. Per germline, CDR1 SEHNR and CDR2 FQNEAQ (reference sequence). The CDR3 region is CASRGGGTDTQYF. The CDR3 DNA reads TGTGCCAGCCGGGGCGGGGGCACAGATACGCAGTATTTT.

This clone has only one observation. The chain has TRBV29-1 and TRBJ2-1, with D tentatively TRBD2 (6 bases). Germline V gene data show CDR1 as SQVTM and CDR2 as ANQGSEA. Trimming cost V 6 bases and J 6 bases, with 18 bases left between them. The CDR3 is 14 residues long. The CDR3 coding sequence is TGCAGCGTCGGGGGACGTTATGGGGGCAATGAGCAGTTCTTC. It translates to CSVGGRYGGNEQFF.

The chain has TRBV19 and TRBJ2-5; TRBD1 agrees at 8 bases. The germline V gene has CDR1 LNHDA and CDR2 SQIVND (reference sequence). Trimming took 7 bases from V and 3 from J; bases not matched to a gene: 16. The CDR3 consists of 17 residues. This CDR3 is CASKSSQGARAEETQYF. For the CDR3, the DNA is TGTGCCAGTAAAAGTTCCCAGGGGGCCAGAGCAGAAGAGACCCAGTACTTC.

V and J are TRBV18 and TRBJ1-5, with 7 bases that match TRBD1. This CDR3 is 17 amino acids long. Unmatched junction bases numbered 7, after V lost 1 base and J lost 1 base. Germline CDR1 KGHSH, CDR2 LQKENI. Here the CDR3 reads CASSPRQGDGSNQPQHF. The CDR3 DNA reads TGTGCCAGCTCACCACGGCAGGGGGACGGGAGCAATCAGCCCCAGCATTTT.

The rearrangement joins TRBV19 to TRBJ1-4, with 9 positions matching TRBD1. The CDR3 has 14 amino acids. J gave up 7 bases and V 6 bases, and 6 bases lay outside the gene matches. The germline V gene has CDR1 LNHDA and CDR2 SQIVND (reference sequence). CDR3 protein: CASRTGQGSEKLFF. In DNA, the CDR3 is TGTGCCAGTAGGACGGGACAGGGAAGTGAAAAACTGTTTTTT.

Only a few counts were recorded for this clone. The chain carries TRBV28 and TRBJ2-6; D possibly corresponds to TRBD1 (6 bases). Germline lookup yields CDR1 MDHEN and CDR2 SYDVKM. V was trimmed by 9 bases and J by 2 bases, leaving 11 bases between them. This CDR3 contains 14 residues. The CDR3 here is CASYRAAGANVLTF. CDR3 coding DNA: TGTGCCAGTTACAGGGCAGCTGGGGCCAACGTCCTGACTTTC.

The chain recombines TRBV20-1 with TRBJ2-7, with D possibly matching TRBD2 (5 bases). V shed 3 bases and J shed 0 bases, with 12 bases lying between them. Germline V CDR1 and CDR2: DFQATT, SNEGSKA (reference sequence). The CDR3 spans 14 residues. CDR3 nucleotide sequence: TGCAGTGCTAGTCAGGAGGCCAACTCCTACGAGCAGTACTTC. This codes for CSASQEANSYEQYF.

The CDR3 bases are TGTGCCATCAGTGAGGCCAACACGAACACCGGGGAGCTGTTTTTT. This encodes CAISEANTNTGELFF. The chain links TRBV10-3 to TRBJ2-2; no definite D call. With 2 bases removed from V and 0 bases from J, the gap between germline ends came to 7 bases. Germline loops: CDR1 ENHRY, CDR2 SYGVKD. The CDR3 has 15 residues.

This chain joins TRBV28 and TRBJ2-1; TRBD2 matches at 11 bases. Germline assignment: CDR1 MDHEN and CDR2 SYDVKM. J lost 8 bases, V lost 7 bases, and 7 bases had no gene match. The CDR3 extends over 14 amino acids. CDR3 sequence: CASTTSGRGYEQFF. The DNA for the CDR3 is TGTGCCAGCACTACTAGCGGGAGAGGCTATGAGCAGTTCTTC.

The chain combines TRBV4-3 with TRBJ2-1; weak D call: TRBD1 (6 bases). Between the trimmed V and J ends, which lost 5 bases and 4 bases, there was a span of 24 bases. There are 18 residues in the CDR3. CDR1 and CDR2 (germline): LGHNA, YSLEER. The CDR3 loop is CASSSWARGTALYNEQFF. CDR3 coding DNA: TGCGCCAGCAGCTCCTGGGCCAGGGGAACGGCACTTTACAATGAGCAGTTCTTC.

The gene calls are TRBV3-1 (or the pseudogene TRBV3-2) and TRBJ1-2; D is unclear. Per germline, CDR1 LGHDT and CDR2 YNNKEL (reference sequence). Trimming took 4 bases from V and 4 from J, leaving 10 bases between them. There are 13 residues in the CDR3. The CDR3 protein is CASSPLTGYGYTF. The CDR3 DNA follows: TGTGCCAGCAGCCCCCTAACGGGCTATGGCTACACCTTC.